This is a list of T cell receptor beta chains from one sample in a study of cytomegalovirus exposure and HLA in healthy donors. The repertoire was sequenced with immunoSEQ multiplex PCR; TCRdb's copy has only in-frame clones and lacks some. The sample yields some 200,000 clones, 60% to 80% seen once. Sequencing was carried out using PBMCs. The receptors derive from a man aged 18 to 30 in good health and CMV-seronegative. Both conserved end residues are part of each CDR3. A D gene is named only where the DNA matches it firmly. Expanded clones get a size class; other rows say once, few or many, or leave the size out.

CDR3 length	D gene	V gene	clone size	J gene	CDR3 protein	CDR3 DNA
14	-	TRBV30	-	TRBJ2-7	CAWSFQTVSYEQYF	TGTGCCTGGAGTTTTCAGACAGTCTCGTACGAGCAGTACTTC
14	-	TRBV6-5	-	TRBJ2-1	CAIRKGGGSNEQFF	TGTGCCATCAGAAAGGGAGGGGGAAGCAATGAGCAGTTCTTC
16	TRBD1	TRBV29-1	-	TRBJ2-1	CSVEEGRDRYYNEQFF	TGCAGCGTTGAGGAGGGACGGGACAGGTACTACAATGAGCAGTTCTTC
16	-	TRBV11-3	-	TRBJ1-2	CASSLAGDRSGWGYTF	TGTGCCAGCAGCTTAGCCGGAGACAGGTCGGGATGGGGCTACACCTTC
13	TRBD1	TRBV7-8	-	TRBJ2-5	CASRMTGQETQYF	TGTGCCAGCAGGATGACAGGGCAAGAGACCCAGTACTTC
14	-	TRBV7-9	-	TRBJ2-1	CASSQTGPYNEQFF	TGTGCCAGCAGCCAAACAGGGCCCTACAATGAGCAGTTCTTC
15	TRBD1	TRBV5-1	-	TRBJ2-3	CASSLKQGGTDTQYF	TGCGCCAGCAGCTTGAAGCAGGGGGGCACAGATACGCAGTATTTT
15	TRBD2	TRBV9	-	TRBJ2-7	CASSVGASGVVEQYF	TGTGCCAGCAGCGTAGGGGCTAGCGGAGTGGTCGAGCAGTACTTC
15	TRBD1	TRBV28	-	TRBJ1-1	CASSLTGGSNTEAFF	TGTGCCAGCAGTCTAACAGGGGGCAGTAACACTGAAGCTTTCTTT
15	TRBD1	TRBV9	-	TRBJ1-1	CASSVTGATNTEAFF	TGTGCCAGCAGCGTCACAGGGGCTACGAACACTGAAGCTTTCTTT
16	TRBD1	TRBV15	-	TRBJ2-3	CATSRDLQGAINTQYF	TGTGCCACCAGCAGAGATTTACAGGGGGCGATAAATACGCAGTATTTT
14	TRBD1	TRBV29-1	-	TRBJ2-7	CSVETSDRGCEQYF	TGCAGCGTTGAAACGTCGGACAGGGGTTGCGAGCAGTACTTC
16	TRBD2	TRBV28	-	TRBJ2-1	CASSFLAGPFYNEQFF	TGTGCCAGCAGTTTTTTAGCGGGACCGTTCTACAATGAGCAGTTCTTC
16	-	TRBV27	-	TRBJ1-1	CASSPSGGAGYTEAFF	TGTGCCAGCAGCCCCTCGGGGGGAGCTGGGTACACTGAAGCTTTCTTT
14	-	TRBV7-2	-	TRBJ1-5	CASSLGESNQPQHF	TGTGCCAGCAGCTTAGGAGAGAGCAATCAGCCCCAGCATTTT
13	TRBD2	TRBV6-4	once	TRBJ2-1	CASSRRTSDEQFF	TGTGCCAGCAGTCGCAGGACTAGCGACGAGCAGTTCTTC
13	-	TRBV5-1	-	TRBJ1-3	CASSPEDRNTIYF	TGCGCCAGCAGCCCCGAAGACAGAAACACCATATATTTT
16	-	TRBV4-3	-	TRBJ1-4	CASSQDRGGINEKLFF	TGCGCCAGCAGCCAAGATCGCGGGGGGATTAATGAAAAACTGTTTTTT
13	TRBD2	TRBV6-6	few	TRBJ2-1	CASGGGAYNEQFF	TGTGCCAGCGGCGGGGGGGCCTACAATGAGCAGTTCTTC
12	-	TRBV28	once	TRBJ2-1	CASSSMYNEQFF	TGTGCCAGCAGTTCCATGTACAATGAGCAGTTCTTC
14	TRBD1	TRBV6-5	-	TRBJ2-2	CASSYSTGAGELFF	TGTGCCAGCAGTTACTCGACAGGGGCCGGGGAGCTGTTTTTT
11	-	TRBV19	-	TRBJ1-5	CASARGQPQHF	TGTGCCAGTGCAAGGGGCCAGCCCCAGCATTTT
12	-	TRBV6-5	-	TRBJ2-7	CASRDSSYEQYF	TGTGCCAGCAGGGACAGTTCCTACGAGCAGTACTTC
12	-	TRBV5-1	-	TRBJ2-2	CASSFSGGELFF	TGCGCCAGCAGCTTTAGTGGCGGGGAGCTGTTTTTT
13	-	TRBV7-2	-	TRBJ2-2	CASSNEGAGELFF	TGTGCCAGCAGCAACGAGGGGGCCGGGGAGCTGTTTTTT
15	TRBD2	TRBV5-1	-	TRBJ2-5	CASTPGGRGQETQYF	TGCGCCAGCACCCCGGGGGGGCGCGGGCAAGAGACCCAGTACTTC
14	TRBD1	TRBV18	-	TRBJ2-7	CASSPSGQGNEQYF	TGTGCCAGCTCACCATCGGGACAGGGGAACGAGCAGTACTTC
16	-	TRBV7-3	-	TRBJ2-3	CASSQPGDGGADTQYF	TGTGCCAGCAGCCAACCGGGGGACGGAGGCGCAGATACGCAGTATTTT
14	-	TRBV7-3	-	TRBJ2-3	CASSSQGSADTQYF	TGTGCCAGCAGCTCACAGGGATCCGCAGATACGCAGTATTTT
18	-	TRBV11-2	-	TRBJ2-7	CASLGPSGGPGVSYEQYF	TGTGCCAGCCTCGGTCCTTCGGGGGGCCCAGGGGTTTCCTACGAGCAGTACTTC
11	-	TRBV7-9	-	TRBJ2-5	CASTRGSAQYF	TGTGCCAGCACCCGAGGGAGTGCCCAGTACTTC